Following are 28 T cell receptor beta chains from one sample sequenced in a study of T cell clonotyping in hematopoietic cell transplantation. Some clones are missing from TCRdb's copy, which holds only in-frame ones; the method was immunoSEQ multiplex PCR. The data show fewer than 4,000 clones, with just over 70% seen just once and under 6.5% held by the top ten. The sequencing here drew on peripheral blood mononuclear cells, taken 30 days after allogeneic stem cell transplant. Receptor source: a male patient aged 35-50 years who had an allogeneic stem cell transplant from an unrelated donor, so the T cells may come from the graft donor. Some clones in this sample may be carry-over from other donors' samples.

CDR3 protein: CASSFGTAATNEKLFF. The CDR3, as DNA: TGTGCCAGCAGTTTTGGGACGGCCGCAACTAATGAAAAACTGTTTTTT. V and J are TRBV28 and TRBJ1-4, with D tentatively TRBD1 (5 bases). Trimming removed 3 bases from V and 0 bases from J, with 11 bases in between. Germline values: CDR1 MDHEN, CDR2 SYDVKM. The CDR3 sequence is 16 residues long.

The chain has TRBV5-1 and TRBJ1-6; 8 positions agree with TRBD1. Germline V gene lookup returns CDR1 SGHRS and CDR2 YFSETQ. With 0 bases clipped from V and 8 bases from J, the junction kept 7 bases outside the gene matches. The CDR3 is 16 amino acids. The CDR3 coding sequence is TGCGCCAGCAGCTTGGTTGTCGGGACAGGATATTCACCCCTCCACTTT. Protein sequence: CASSLVVGTGYSPLHF.

This clone was recorded once. The rearrangement uses TRBV15 and TRBJ2-5; D may be TRBD1 (8 bases). The CDR3 sequence is 16 residues long. V gave up 2 bases and J gave up 5 bases, with 18 bases separating them. The V gene's germline CDR1 is LNHNV and CDR2 YYDKDF (reference sequence). This chain's CDR3 is CATSRTGGEAIETQYF. The CDR3 DNA follows: TGTGCCACCAGCAGAACAGGGGGGGAGGCAATCGAGACCCAGTACTTC.

The chain recombines TRBV19 with TRBJ2-7, with 9 bases fitting TRBD2. The junction had 7 bases not matched to a gene; V was cut back by 2 bases and J by 2 bases. In germline, CDR1 is LNHDA, CDR2 SQIVND (reference sequence). The CDR3 has 16 residues. The CDR3 loop reads CASSISSGAVTYEQYF. In nucleotides, the CDR3 is TGTGCCAGTAGTATATCTAGCGGGGCTGTTACCTACGAGCAGTACTTC.

V usage is TRBV28 and J usage is TRBJ1-2; TRBD1 is a possible D gene (5 bases). Germline V lookup: CDR1 MDHEN, CDR2 SYDVKM. This CDR3 comprises 14 residues. Trimming pared 7 bases from V and 0 bases from J, leaving 12 bases between. CDR3 in amino acids: CASMSGITNYGYTF. In DNA, the CDR3 is TGTGCCAGCATGTCAGGGATAACTAACTATGGCTACACCTTC.

CDR3 loop: CASSYRSQGGTQYF. CDR3 coding DNA: TGCGCCAGCAGCTACCGGTCCCAAGGGGGGACCCAGTACTTC. The rearrangement joins TRBV5-1 to TRBJ2-5, with a tentative D call TRBD1 (6 bases). In germline, CDR1 is SGHRS, CDR2 YFSETQ. The CDR3 has 14 residues. The ends were cut back, 3 bases at V and 7 bases at J, with 16 bases in the middle.

The chain has TRBV9 and TRBJ2-3, with 8 bases fitting TRBD1. Germline V gene sequence: CDR1 SGDLS, CDR2 YYNGEE. There are 15 residues in the CDR3. V shed 4 bases and J 5 bases; nucleotides not matched to a gene: 9. For the CDR3, the DNA is TGTGCCAGCAGCCCACGGACAGGGTCAGGAGATACGCAGTATTTT. Protein: CASSPRTGSGDTQYF.

The chain has TRBV13 and TRBJ2-7; 8 bases fit TRBD1. CDR1 and CDR2 (germline): PRHDT, FYEKMQ (reference sequence). The junction had 7 bases not matched to a gene; V was cut back by 5 bases and J by 10 bases. This CDR3 region has 12 residues. As DNA, the CDR3 is TGTGCCAGCAGCCGAAATCAGGGGGCACAGTACTTC. It specifies CASSRNQGAQYF.

The CDR3 loop is CASSQDLGLIRTTMGFF. In DNA, the CDR3 is TGCGCCAGCAGCCAAGATTTAGGGCTGATACGCACCACCATGGGGTTCTTC. This chain connects TRBV4-1 to TRBJ2-1, with no clear D. Germline loops: CDR1 MGHRA, CDR2 YSYEKL. The CDR3 length is 17 residues. V was clipped by 0 bases and J by 15 bases, with 27 bases between them.

This clone appeared a few times. The V call is TRBV13, the J call TRBJ1-6, with TRBD1 matching 8 bases. The CDR3 spans 16 residues. CDR1 PRHDT and CDR2 FYEKMQ come from the germline V gene (reference sequence). After removal of 3 bases from V and 7 bases from J, the junction contained 8 bases not matched to a gene. The CDR3 nucleotides are TGTGCCAGCAGCTTCAGGGGGCAAACGAAAAATTCACCCCTCCACTTT. It specifies CASSFRGQTKNSPLHF.

V gene TRBV2 combines with J gene TRBJ2-7, with D perhaps matching TRBD1 (5 bases). This CDR3 region has 15 residues. Trimming removed 5 bases at V and 2 bases at J, with 16 bases between. The germline V gene encodes CDR1 SNHLY and CDR2 FYNNEI. In nucleotides, the CDR3 is TGTGCCAGCAGTTTGAGACAGTACCCTACCTACGAGCAGTACTTC. It is translated as CASSLRQYPTYEQYF.

Worth noting for this clone: A read error may account for a junction end that differs from germline. The chain combines TRBV7-8 with TRBJ2-1; D not resolved. This CDR3 is built from 15 residues. Germline CDR1 and CDR2: SGHVS and FQNEAQ. CDR3: CASRLEAYSYNEQFF. The CDR3 nucleotides read TGTGCCAGCAGGTTAGAAGCTTACTCCTACAATGAGCAGTTCTTC.

The CDR3 is CASSQDGQGKTEAFF. In nucleotides, the CDR3 is TGCGCCAGCAGCCAAGATGGCCAGGGTAAAACTGAAGCTTTCTTT. The rearrangement links TRBV4-1 to TRBJ1-1, with D possibly TRBD1 on 5 matching bases. The V gene lost 0 bases and the J gene lost 5 bases, with 13 bases spanning the gap. Germline-derived CDR1 and CDR2 are MGHRA and YSYEKL. The CDR3 length is 15 residues.

A single count supports this clone. The chain recombines TRBV4-2 with TRBJ2-1; maybe TRBD2 (6 bases). Germline V gene sequence: CDR1 LGHNA, CDR2 YNFKEQ. Trimming removed 0 bases at V and 0 bases at J, with 9 bases between. The CDR3 is 16 amino acids. The CDR3 spells CASSQEQGGSYNEQFF. The CDR3 nucleotides read TGTGCCAGCAGCCAAGAGCAGGGAGGCTCCTACAATGAGCAGTTCTTC.

The rearrangement links TRBV30 to TRBJ1-2; TRBD1 aligns across 7 bases. V was pared by 2 bases and J by 7 bases, with 7 bases of the junction left unmatched. Germline V lookup: CDR1 GTSNPN, CDR2 SVGIG (reference sequence). CDR3 size: 13 residues. The CDR3 region has the DNA TGTGCCTGGAGTACAACAGGGGAGGGTGGCTACACCTTC. Amino acids: CAWSTTGEGGYTF.

About this clone itself: This CDR3 is also generated by other DNA sequences in the sample. The chain combines TRBV27 with TRBJ2-7; D not resolved. CDR1 is MNHEY, CDR2 SMNVEV, per germline (reference sequence). This CDR3 is built from 11 residues. V lost 3 bases to trimming and J lost 6 bases, with 6 bases between them. This chain's CDR3 is CASSLSGEQYF. CDR3 nucleotide sequence: TGTGCCAGCAGTTTGTCCGGCGAGCAGTACTTC.

The chain recombines TRBV11-2 with TRBJ2-7; D is uncertain. Germline assignment: CDR1 SGHAT and CDR2 FQNNGV. The V end lost 3 bases, the J end lost 3 bases, and 15 bases lay between the germline ends. This CDR3 has 15 amino acids. As DNA, the CDR3 is TGTGCCAGCAGCTTTTTTGTAGGCAGTGGCTACGAGCAGTACTTC. Translation: CASSFFVGSGYEQYF.

As DNA, the CDR3 is TGTGCCTGGAGCCCGGACATCCCCTCCGGGTCACCCCTCCACTTT. Protein product: CAWSPDIPSGSPLHF. This chain connects TRBV30 to TRBJ1-6; D may be TRBD1 (5 bases). The V end was cut by 3 bases, the J end by 10 bases, with 19 bases between. This CDR3 spans 15 amino acids. Germline CDR1 GTSNPN, CDR2 SVGIG (reference sequence).

This clone has only a few counts. V usage is TRBV6-5 and J usage is TRBJ1-2; D is perhaps TRBD1 (6 bases). Trimming removed 5 bases at V and 2 bases at J, with 9 bases between. The germline V gene has CDR1 MNHEY and CDR2 SVGAGI. CDR3 length equals 13 residues. The CDR3 DNA reads TGTGCCAGCAGTCTGGACAGAAACTATGGCTACACCTTC. Its protein is CASSLDRNYGYTF.

The rearrangement links TRBV23-1 to TRBJ1-5, with a weak D call TRBD1 (5 bases). TRBV23-1 is marked as an open reading frame, function uncertain. This CDR3 is built from 17 residues. V lost 0 bases and J 5 bases, leaving 17 bases between the germline ends. Here the CDR3 DNA reads TGCGCCAGCAGTCAATCTCGCGGGCAGGGTGGGGATCAGCCCCAGCATTTT. This sequence encodes CASSQSRGQGGDQPQHF.

V and J are TRBV11-3 and TRBJ1-1; D gene ambiguous. Germline CDR1 reads SGHNT; CDR2 reads YENEEA. V gave up 3 bases and J gave up 3 bases, with 8 bases separating them. The CDR3 sequence is 13 residues long. The CDR3 coding sequence is TGTGCCAGCAGCTTGTGGCAGTACACTGAAGCTTTCTTT. It translates to CASSLWQYTEAFF.

The V call is TRBV7-2, the J call TRBJ1-3; tentatively, D is TRBD1 (6 bases). V was cut by 1 base and J by 0 bases, with 7 bases left in between. The CDR3 loop spans 15 amino acids. CDR1 and CDR2 (germline): SGHTA, FQGNSA. CDR3 amino acids: CASSLGGHSGNTIYF. The CDR3 DNA sequence: TGTGCCAGCAGCTTAGGGGGACACTCTGGAAACACCATATATTTT.

The chain employs TRBV29-1 and TRBJ1-5, with 9 bases lining up with TRBD1. V was pared by 7 bases and J by 5 bases, with 3 bases of the junction left unmatched. The CDR3 sequence is 12 residues long. Germline CDR1 reads SQVTM; CDR2 reads ANQGSEA. The CDR3 DNA sequence: TGCAGCGCCCGACAGGGGGATCAGCCCCAGCATTTT. It specifies CSARQGDQPQHF.

V and J are TRBV30 and TRBJ1-1; TRBD1 is a possible D gene (6 bases). This CDR3 is 13 amino acids long. Germline CDR1 is GTSNPN and CDR2 is SVGIG (reference sequence). V lost 3 bases to trimming and J lost 3 bases, with 11 bases between them. The DNA for the CDR3 is TGTGCCTGGAGAAGGGGGTTGGACACTGAAGCTTTCTTT. Its protein is CAWRRGLDTEAFF.

The chain links TRBV11-3 to TRBJ1-1; D ambiguous. Germline V gives CDR1 SGHNT, CDR2 YENEEA. V shed 5 bases and J shed 2 bases, with 9 bases lying between them. The CDR3 runs 13 residues. CDR3 region: CASSPKENTEAFF. CDR3 coding DNA: TGTGCCAGCAGCCCAAAAGAAAACACTGAAGCTTTCTTT.

The rearrangement uses TRBV27 and TRBJ1-4, with D uncertain. Trimming removed 5 bases at V and 7 bases at J, with 17 bases between. Germline V gene sequence: CDR1 MNHEY, CDR2 SMNVEV (reference sequence). This CDR3 is built from 15 residues. DNA for the CDR3: TGTGCCAGCAGTCCGACCCGTTACGAGAGTGAAAAACTGTTTTTT. Its protein product is CASSPTRYESEKLFF.

The rearrangement uses TRBV27 and TRBJ2-1; the match to TRBD2 covers 10 bases. This CDR3 spans 16 amino acids. The junction had 7 bases not matched to a gene; V was cut back by 2 bases and J by 6 bases. CDR1 and CDR2 from the germline V gene are MNHEY and SMNVEV (reference sequence). The DNA of the CDR3 is TGTGCCAGCAGTTTAGCGCTCCTAGCGGGGGCCAATGAGCAGTTCTTC. Translated, it gives CASSLALLAGANEQFF.

The sample holds a few counts of this clone. The gene calls are TRBV6-6 and TRBJ1-1; possible D gene TRBD1, 6 bases. The V and J ends lost 5 bases and 1 base respectively, with 8 bases between them. The CDR3 loop spans 13 amino acids. Germline CDR1 reads MNHNY; CDR2 reads SVGAGI (reference sequence). The CDR3 nucleotides read TGTGCCAGCAGTCTACAGGGGAACACTGAAGCTTTCTTT. As protein: CASSLQGNTEAFF.